A selection of T cell receptor beta chains follows, all from one sample in a study of T cell repertoires in cytomegalovirus infection. TCRdb called the reads again in MiXCR, with one record for every CDR3 protein. This sample has around 260,000 distinct CDR3 sequences; approximately 10% occur once, and the top ten carry more than 12%. Specimen: PBMCs. These receptors all come from a human donor in good health (CMV status not recorded). Some clones in this sample may be carry-over from other donors' samples. Both conserved end residues are part of each CDR3. Each record gives: J gene, clone size, D gene, V gene, CDR3 DNA, CDR3 protein. A D gene is named only where the DNA matches it firmly. The size entry is marked missing in some rows and otherwise reads once, few, many or a size class.

>TRBJ2-3|many|.|TRBV7-2
TGTGCCAGCAGCTCCCACAGAGAAGATACGCAGTATTTT
CASSSHREDTQYF
>TRBJ1-6|.|.|TRBV7-3
TGTGCCAGCAGCTTATCGCCCAATTCACCCCTCCACTTT
CASSLSPNSPLHF
>TRBJ2-2|.|.|TRBV2
TGTGCCAGCAGTGAATACGGGACGGGGACCGGGGAGCTGTTTTTT
CASSEYGTGTGELFF
>TRBJ2-3|many|.|TRBV7-2
TGTGCCAGCAGTAAAGGGAATCTTGACACAGATACGCAGTATTTT
CASSKGNLDTDTQYF
>TRBJ1-2|few|.|TRBV20-1
TGCAGTGCTAGGGCTTCCAGAGGAGTTGGCTACACCTTC
CSARASRGVGYTF
>TRBJ1-1|many|.|TRBV7-8
TGTGCCAGCAGCCCCCATACATCACAGAACACTGAAGCTTTCTTT
CASSPHTSQNTEAFF
>TRBJ1-5|.|.|TRBV12-3/TRBV12-4
TGTGCCAGCAGTTTAAGACAGGAGGTCTGGCAGCCCCAGCATTTT
CASSLRQEVWQPQHF
>TRBJ1-5|many|TRBD1|TRBV6-6
TGTGCCAGCAGTTACGGACAGGCGGCGGTTAGCAATCAGCCCCAGCATTTT
CASSYGQAAVSNQPQHF
>TRBJ1-4|many|TRBD1|TRBV7-8
TGTGCCAGCAGCTTCAGGACAGGGCTTGAAAAACTGTTTTTT
CASSFRTGLEKLFF
>TRBJ1-5|.|TRBD1|TRBV20-1
TGCAGTGCTAAGTCGACAGGGGGCTTCAATCAGCCCCAGCATTTT
CSAKSTGGFNQPQHF
>TRBJ1-2|.|.|TRBV6-6
TGTGCCAGCACTAATCCCCCAGGGCATATTGGCTACACCTTC
CASTNPPGHIGYTF
>TRBJ2-6|few|.|TRBV27
TGTGCCAGCAGTCCCACGAAGGGGTTTGGTCGGGCCAACGTCCTGACTTTC
CASSPTKGFGRANVLTF
>TRBJ1-6|many|.|TRBV7-6
TGTGCCAGCAGCCTCCAAACAGCGACTCCCCTCCACTTT
CASSLQTATPLHF
>TRBJ1-1|many|.|TRBV6-2/TRBV6-3
TGTGCCAGCGCGTATATGGTTTTGGGCACTGAAGCTTTCTTT
CASAYMVLGTEAFF
>TRBJ1-5|many|TRBD1|TRBV12-3/TRBV12-4
TGTGCCAGCTGCCTGCGGGACAGGCTAAATCAGCCCCAGCATTTT
CASCLRDRLNQPQHF
>TRBJ2-5|many|.|TRBV6-1
TGTGCCAGCACATCAGGGCACCAAGAGACCCAGTACTTC
CASTSGHQETQYF
>TRBJ2-5|many|TRBD1|TRBV7-9
TGTGCCAGCGGCTCAGGGGGCGGCGGGGAGACCCAGTACTTC
CASGSGGGGETQYF
>TRBJ1-2|many|.|TRBV7-2
TGTGCCAGCAGCGCAAGAGGGGAGTCGCGGTTCTATGGCTACACCTTC
CASSARGESRFYGYTF
>TRBJ2-5|.|.|TRBV30
TGTGCCTGGAGTGCATTCAGGGTACAGACCCAGTACTTC
CAWSAFRVQTQYF
>TRBJ1-5|few|.|TRBV20-1
TGCAGTGCTAGTTTTAGTCAGCCCCAGCATTTT
CSASFSQPQHF
>TRBJ2-7|many|.|TRBV7-6
TGTGCCAGCAGCTTAGCGGTAACGGGAAAAGGATCCTACGAGCAGTACTTC
CASSLAVTGKGSYEQYF
>TRBJ1-2|.|TRBD1|TRBV14
TGTGCCAGCAGCCCAGGGACAGGACCCTCACGGGGCGGCTACACCTTC
CASSPGTGPSRGGYTF
>TRBJ1-1|many|TRBD1|TRBV7-2
TGTGCCAGCAGGGACAGGGGGAACACTGAAGCTTTCTTT
CASRDRGNTEAFF
>TRBJ1-2|many|TRBD1|TRBV7-2
TGTGCCAGCAGCCCGGGACAGGGGAGAAGCGGCTACACCTTC
CASSPGQGRSGYTF
>TRBJ2-7|few|TRBD1|TRBV6-5
TGTGCCAGCAGTTACTCGACCGGGACAGGGGGCTACGAGCAGTACTTC
CASSYSTGTGGYEQYF
>TRBJ2-1|many|TRBD2|TRBV12-3/TRBV12-4
TGTGCCAGCAGCGGACTAGCGGGGTTGTACAATGAGCAGTTCTTC
CASSGLAGLYNEQFF
>TRBJ1-6|many|.|TRBV27
TGTGCCAGCAGTTTTCTTAGGGGGGAGAATTCACCCCTCCACTTT
CASSFLRGENSPLHF
>TRBJ2-3|many|TRBD2|TRBV5-4
TGTGCCAGCAGCTTGGAGACTAGCGGGATGACAGATACGCAGTATTTT
CASSLETSGMTDTQYF
>TRBJ1-4|many|.|TRBV7-2
TGTGCCAGCAGCGTCGTGGGGGGGCGGCTCGTTGCTAATGAAAAACTGTTTTTT
CASSVVGGRLVANEKLFF
>TRBJ2-1|many|.|TRBV6-1
TGTGCCAGCAGCCCCCCGGGACCGCCCTATGAGCAGTTCTTC
CASSPPGPPYEQFF